A selection of T cell receptor beta chains follows, all from one sample in a study of spatial heterogeneity in lung cancer. TCRdb redid the calling of the 5' RACE reads with MiXCR, one entry per CDR3 protein. The repertoire holds some 100,000 distinct CDR3 sequences, less than 15% seen once, with roughly 41% in the top ten. This specimen was PBMCs, taken at surgery. These TCRs come from a male donor with early-stage non-small cell lung cancer. Each CDR3 is given with its conserved first and last residue. Fields, in order: V gene, J gene, clone size, CDR3 length, D gene, CDR3 protein, CDR3 DNA. D genes are given only for firm matches. The size of a clone is reported for some rows only, either as once, few or many, or as a class for expanded clones.

>TRBV28|TRBJ1-1|-|12|-
CASSLERPEAFF
TGTGCCAGCAGTTTAGAACGCCCTGAAGCTTTCTTT
>TRBV4-3|TRBJ1-1|many|14|TRBD1
CASSLHTGGTEAFF
TGCGCCAGCAGCTTACATACAGGGGGTACTGAAGCTTTCTTT
>TRBV6-6|TRBJ2-3|-|16|TRBD2
CASSYTSSGGTDTQYF
TGTGCCAGCAGTTACACCTCCAGCGGGGGTACAGATACGCAGTATTTT
>TRBV6-2/TRBV6-3|TRBJ1-5|-|12|-
CASGYSNQPQHF
TGTGCCAGCGGTTATAGCAATCAGCCCCAGCATTTT
>TRBV5-6|TRBJ2-3|many|13|-
CASSLELTDTQYF
TGTGCCAGCAGCTTGGAACTCACAGATACGCAGTATTTT
>TRBV6-1|TRBJ1-2|few|13|-
CASSVDSFYGYTF
TGTGCCAGCAGTGTTGACAGTTTCTATGGCTACACCTTC
>TRBV7-8|TRBJ1-2|few|16|-
CASSFPSAGSNYGYTF
TGTGCCAGCAGCTTTCCCTCTGCAGGGTCTAACTATGGCTACACCTTC
>TRBV5-1|TRBJ1-5|-|14|-
CASSPDGGNQPQHF
TGCGCCAGCAGCCCGGATGGGGGAAATCAGCCCCAGCATTTT
>TRBV27|TRBJ2-7|few|13|TRBD1
CASSPRTGTEQYF
TGTGCCAGCAGTCCGAGGACAGGGACCGAGCAGTACTTC
>TRBV28|TRBJ2-7|-|12|-
CASSSNRDKNYF
TGTGCCAGCAGCTCCAACCGGGACAAAAATTACTTC
>TRBV7-2|TRBJ2-1|-|15|TRBD1
CASSFRDRPYNEQFF
TGTGCCAGCAGCTTCCGGGACAGACCCTACAATGAGCAGTTCTTC
>TRBV7-2|TRBJ1-1|-|13|-
CASRRGRGTEAFF
TGTGCCAGCAGGAGAGGCAGGGGCACTGAAGCTTTCTTT
>TRBV12-3/TRBV12-4|TRBJ2-7|-|13|-
CASSLIEAYEQYF
TGTGCCAGCAGTTTAATCGAGGCCTACGAGCAGTACTTC